A selection of T cell receptor beta chains follows, all from one sample in a study of cytomegalovirus exposure and HLA in healthy donors. Clones were read by immunoSEQ multiplex PCR, and TCRdb kept only the in-frame ones, dropping some. Among 100,000 to 150,000 clones listed, less than 80% were seen once. The sequencing sample was made of PBMCs. All receptors derive from a young man in good health and CMV-seronegative. The CDR3 runs from the conserved cysteine through the conserved F or W. A D gene is named only where the DNA matches it firmly. Some rows mark clone size as missing; the rest say once, few, many or name a class of expanded clone.

V gene,clone size,D gene,CDR3 length,J gene,CDR3 protein,CDR3 DNA
TRBV13,.,TRBD2,15,TRBJ2-5,CASSLASGGEETQYF,TGTGCCAGCAGCTTGGCTAGCGGGGGGGAAGAGACCCAGTACTTC
TRBV19,.,TRBD1,15,TRBJ1-5,CASSTGQGGNQPQHF,TGTGCCAGTAGTACGGGACAGGGAGGCAATCAGCCCCAGCATTTT
TRBV5-1,.,.,14,TRBJ1-2,CASSLERGNYGYTF,TGCGCCAGCAGCTTGGAGCGGGGAAACTATGGCTACACCTTC
TRBV6-5,.,.,13,TRBJ1-1,CASSEAGHTEAFF,TGTGCCAGCAGTGAAGCGGGACACACTGAAGCTTTCTTT
TRBV5-1,.,TRBD1,16,TRBJ2-7,CASSFYPGQGAYEQYF,TGCGCCAGCAGCTTTTATCCGGGACAGGGGGCCTACGAGCAGTACTTC
TRBV6-1,.,.,13,TRBJ2-7,CASSVGGTYEQYF,TGTGCCAGCAGTGTCGGCGGGACCTACGAGCAGTACTTC
TRBV13,.,.,17,TRBJ1-3,CASSLGIMTTSGNTIYF,TGTGCCAGCAGCTTAGGCATCATGACTACCTCTGGAAACACCATATATTTT
TRBV19,few,TRBD1,14,TRBJ1-5,CASRATGVGQPQHF,TGTGCCAGTAGGGCGACAGGGGTCGGGCAGCCCCAGCATTTT
TRBV18,.,TRBD1,15,TRBJ1-6,CASSQRQGANSPLHF,TGTGCCAGCTCGCAGCGACAGGGGGCCAATTCACCCCTCCACTTT
TRBV7-2,.,.,15,TRBJ1-2,CASSLEATRQGGYTF,TGTGCCAGCAGCTTAGAGGCCACTAGACAAGGAGGCTACACCTTC
TRBV7-3,.,.,14,TRBJ2-1,CASSRSRSYNEQFF,TGTGCCAGCAGCCGTTCGAGGTCCTACAATGAGCAGTTCTTC
TRBV10-1,few,TRBD1,14,TRBJ2-1,CASSGQEVKAEQFF,TGCGCCAGCAGCGGACAGGAGGTCAAGGCTGAGCAGTTCTTC
TRBV2,.,TRBD1,14,TRBJ1-2,CASSEGQGARGYTF,TGTGCCAGCAGTGAGGGACAGGGGGCTAGAGGCTACACCTTC
TRBV4-3,few,.,14,TRBJ1-6,CASSLEAGDSPLHF,TGCGCCAGCAGCCTGGAGGCAGGCGATTCACCCCTCCACTTT
TRBV28,.,TRBD1,15,TRBJ2-7,CASSHADREWYEQYF,TGTGCCAGCAGTCATGCCGACAGGGAATGGTACGAGCAGTACTTC
TRBV28,.,.,17,TRBJ1-1,CASSFSEGWAINTEAFF,TGTGCCAGCAGTTTTAGTGAGGGCTGGGCTATTAACACTGAAGCTTTCTTT
TRBV25-1,.,.,14,TRBJ1-1,CASSDAGWNTEAFF,TGTGCCAGCAGTGATGCCGGGTGGAACACTGAAGCTTTCTTT
TRBV5-4,.,.,14,TRBJ1-6,CASSLEGQGSPLHF,TGTGCCAGCAGCTTGGAGGGTCAGGGTTCACCCCTCCACTTT
TRBV2,few,.,16,TRBJ2-7,CASSEASLLLRAEQYF,TGTGCCAGCAGTGAAGCGTCCCTTCTCTTGAGGGCCGAGCAGTACTTC
TRBV7-2,.,TRBD1,15,TRBJ1-2,CASSLAGTGGLGYTF,TGTGCCAGCAGCTTAGCCGGGACAGGGGGTCTTGGCTACACCTTC
TRBV28,.,.,13,TRBJ1-6,CASSLGRGSPLHF,TGTGCCAGCAGTCTAGGGCGGGGATCACCCCTCCACTTT
TRBV7-7,few,.,13,TRBJ1-1,CASSLLRGGEAFF,TGTGCTAGCAGCTTATTAAGGGGGGGGGAAGCTTTCTTT
TRBV2,.,.,13,TRBJ1-1,CASKGEPNTEAFF,TGTGCCAGCAAAGGGGAACCGAACACTGAAGCTTTCTTT
TRBV6-5,.,TRBD1,15,TRBJ1-1,CASSPQGADLTEAFF,TGTGCCAGCAGTCCACAGGGGGCTGATCTCACTGAAGCTTTCTTT
TRBV5-4,.,.,14,TRBJ2-1,CASSFPSADNEQFF,TGTGCCAGCAGCTTTCCTAGCGCAGACAATGAGCAGTTCTTC
TRBV5-1,.,TRBD1,13,TRBJ1-5,CASSLGQGQPQHF,TGCGCCAGCAGCTTGGGACAGGGCCAGCCCCAGCATTTT
TRBV19,.,.,14,TRBJ1-2,CASSISDWMVGYTF,TGTGCCAGTAGTATTAGCGACTGGATGGTTGGCTACACCTTC
TRBV5-4,.,TRBD2,14,TRBJ2-7,CASSPSGVSYEQYF,TGTGCCAGCAGTCCCAGCGGGGTGTCCTACGAGCAGTACTTC
TRBV5-1,.,.,15,TRBJ2-7,CASSLAGAGELEQYF,TGCGCCAGCAGTCTGGCGGGCGCAGGAGAATTGGAGCAGTACTTC
TRBV10-3,.,TRBD1,14,TRBJ1-4,CAISETGGSEKLFF,TGTGCCATCAGTGAAACAGGGGGGAGCGAAAAACTGTTTTTT
TRBV5-1,.,.,12,TRBJ1-1,CASSFQGTEAFF,TGCGCCAGCAGCTTCCAGGGAACTGAAGCTTTCTTT
TRBV9,.,TRBD2,15,TRBJ2-7,CASSVSSGNSYEQYF,TGTGCCAGCAGCGTATCCAGCGGGAACTCCTACGAGCAGTACTTC
TRBV6-5,.,.,14,TRBJ2-2,CASRTAGLAGELFF,TGTGCCAGCAGAACCGCAGGGTTGGCCGGGGAGCTGTTTTTT
TRBV5-6,.,.,18,TRBJ2-7,CASSEGGSARGLSDEQYF,TGTGCCAGCAGCGAAGGAGGGTCAGCAAGGGGGCTTTCAGACGAGCAGTACTTC
TRBV5-1,.,TRBD1,13,TRBJ1-2,CASSLDRGHGYTF,TGCGCCAGCAGCTTGGACAGGGGTCATGGCTACACCTTC
TRBV19,.,TRBD1,14,TRBJ1-2,CASSPQTGPYGYTF,TGTGCCAGTAGCCCTCAGACAGGGCCCTATGGCTACACCTTC
TRBV28,.,.,14,TRBJ1-1,CASSTGGYNTEAFF,TGTGCCAGCAGTACGGGGGGGTATAACACTGAAGCTTTCTTT
TRBV7-9,once,TRBD1,16,TRBJ1-1,CSSSLKTGPLNTEAFF,TGTTCCAGCAGCTTAAAGACAGGGCCTCTGAACACTGAAGCTTTCTTT
TRBV5-1,.,.,15,TRBJ2-2,CASSSGQMNTGELFF,TGCGCCAGCAGCTCCGGACAGATGAACACCGGGGAGCTGTTTTTT
TRBV6-1,.,.,13,TRBJ2-3,CASSAGVGDTQYF,TGTGCCAGCAGTGCAGGGGTGGGAGATACGCAGTATTTT
TRBV7-8,.,TRBD1,16,TRBJ2-7,CASSPGRDRGRYEQYF,TGTGCCAGCAGCCCAGGCCGGGACAGGGGACGCTACGAGCAGTACTTC
TRBV7-9,.,.,12,TRBJ1-1,CASSFRVPEAFF,TGTGCCAGCAGCTTCAGGGTTCCTGAAGCTTTCTTT
TRBV11-2,.,TRBD1,16,TRBJ2-7,CASSLGGPGQGQEQYF,TGTGCCAGCAGCTTAGGAGGCCCGGGACAGGGTCAAGAGCAGTACTTC
TRBV5-4,.,TRBD1,14,TRBJ1-6,CASSTDRGNSPLHF,TGTGCCAGCAGCACCGACAGGGGGAATTCACCCCTCCACTTT
TRBV2,.,TRBD1,15,TRBJ2-4,CASSGDRAVMNIQYF,TGTGCCAGCAGCGGGGACAGGGCGGTGATGAACATTCAGTACTTC
TRBV6-1,.,.,14,TRBJ1-1,CASSEQGTDTEAFF,TGTGCCAGCAGTGAACAGGGCACGGACACTGAAGCTTTCTTT
TRBV4-1,.,.,16,TRBJ2-1,CASSQVFGSSYNEQFF,TGCGCCAGCAGCCAAGTTTTCGGGAGCTCCTACAATGAGCAGTTCTTC
TRBV5-7,.,TRBD1,16,TRBJ2-5,CASSLGGQGSLETQYF,TGTGCCAGCAGCTTGGGGGGACAGGGGTCTCTGGAGACCCAGTACTTC